This T cell receptor (beta chain) was retrieved from a study of OX40 agonist ivuxolimab in advanced cancers. Broader study findings: On average, a greater number of expanded clones characterised CD8+ T cells relative to CD4+.

Concerning this clone itself: Its antigen is undetermined.

With baseline, cycle 4 day 1, and cycle 7 day 1 as timepoints, blood was sampled. Assay: immunoSEQ multiplex PCR; the TCRdb copy retains only in-frame clones and omits some. Altogether 60,000 to 70,000 clones are present, roughly 80% being singletons, with the ten largest covering 0.95% to 1.5%. The CDR3 sequence is 15 residues long. Germline V gene data show CDR1 as SNHLY and CDR2 as FYNNEI. Trimming removed 4 bases from V and 1 base from J; junction bases left unmatched: 4. The chain links TRBV2 to TRBJ2-5; 9 nucleotides match TRBD1. This specimen was CD4+ or CD8+ T cells sorted from blood, taken in a trial of the OX40 agonist ivuxolimab. The sequence was collected from an adult with an advanced solid tumor such as melanoma, head and neck, liver or kidney cancer. Here the CDR3 reads CASSADRGFQETQYF. The CDR3 DNA reads as TGTGCCAGCAGTGCTGACAGGGGGTTCCAAGAGACCCAGTACTTC.